These 23 T cell receptor beta chains came from one sample sequenced in a study of brain T cells in children with intractable seizures. The method was immunoSEQ multiplex PCR; TCRdb's version includes in-frame clones alone and lacks a portion of them. The table has about 64,000 clones, 90% to 96% seen once. Sequenced material: peripheral blood, taken at surgery. These receptors were obtained from a boy less than two years old with focal cortical dysplasia and intractable seizures.

The chain links TRBV12-5 to TRBJ2-1; D gene unclear. CDR3 length: 11 residues. Germline CDR1 reads LGHNT; CDR2 reads FRNRAP. V lost 0 bases to trimming and J lost 11 bases, with 5 bases between them. In nucleotides, the CDR3 is TGTGCTAGTGGTTTGGTACCTCAGCAGTTCTTC. Amino acids: CASGLVPQQFF. Looking up the rest from reference TRBV12-5 and TRBJ2-1 gives the full variable domain: DARVTQTPRHKVTEMGQEVTMRCQPILGHNTVFWYRQTMMQGLELLAYFRNRAPLDDSGMPKDRFSAEMPDATLATLKIQPSEPRDSAVYFCASGLVPQQFFGPGTRLTVL.

This chain uses TRBV11-2 with TRBJ2-7; 11 nucleotides match TRBD2. Germline CDR1 SGHAT, CDR2 FQNNGV. CDR3 length equals 14 residues. The ends lost 3 bases at V and 4 bases at J; junction bases unmatched: 2. CDR3 DNA sequence: TGTGCCAGCAGCTTCGGGACTAGCGGATACGAGCAGTACTTC. Amino acid sequence: CASSFGTSGYEQYF.

V gene TRBV29-1 combines with J gene TRBJ1-2; 7 bases are shared with TRBD1. There are 13 residues in the CDR3. V was clipped by 4 bases and J by 7 bases; unmatched bases: 9. In germline, CDR1 is SQVTM, CDR2 ANQGSEA. The CDR3 is CSVARDRSLGYTF. CDR3 bases: TGCAGCGTTGCCCGGGACAGATCACTTGGCTACACCTTC.

The chain links TRBV27 to TRBJ2-7, with a possible D match to TRBD1 (5 bases). The germline V and J ends were trimmed by 10 bases and 0 bases, with 13 bases remaining between them. Germline CDR1 and CDR2: MNHEY and SMNVEV (reference sequence). The CDR3 runs 13 residues. The CDR3 nucleotides are TGTGCCACCTCGACAGTCCCCTCCTACGAGCAGTACTTC. As protein: CATSTVPSYEQYF.

This rearrangement joins TRBV7-2 to TRBJ2-2; 8 bases match TRBD1. This CDR3 is built from 15 residues. V shed 5 bases and J 6 bases; nucleotides not matched to a gene: 8. From germline, CDR1 is SGHTA and CDR2 FQGNSA. In DNA, the CDR3 is TGTGCCAGCAGCCGGGGGCAGGGGGCGTCCGGGGAGCTGTTTTTT. Its protein is CASSRGQGASGELFF. The complete variable domain, with remaining parts taken from reference TRBV7-2 and TRBJ2-2, reads GAGVSQSPSNKVTEKGKDVELRCDPISGHTALYWYRQSLGQGLEFLIYFQGNSAPDKSGLPSDRFSAERTGGSVSTLTIQRTQQEDSAVYLCASSRGQGASGELFFGEGSRLTVL.

A single count supports this clone. The chain combines TRBV7-2 with TRBJ1-1; TRBD1 agrees at 7 bases. The CDR3 is 14 amino acids. V shed 7 bases and J 0 bases; nucleotides not matched to a gene: 5. Looked up from germline, CDR1 is SGHTA and CDR2 is FQGNSA. In nucleotides, the CDR3 is TGTGCCAGCAAGACCGGGACAGTGAACACTGAAGCTTTCTTT. It is translated as CASKTGTVNTEAFF.

The V gene is TRBV10-3, the J gene TRBJ2-2; 8 bases align to TRBD2. Germline assignment: CDR1 ENHRY and CDR2 SYGVKD. The CDR3 extends over 13 amino acids. With 9 bases clipped from V and 4 bases from J, the junction kept 4 bases outside the gene matches. The CDR3 nucleotides are TGTGCCATTACTAGCGGCCGCACCGGGGAGCTGTTTTTT. This encodes CAITSGRTGELFF.

The chain employs TRBV7-6 and TRBJ2-3, with TRBD2 matching over 13 bases. CDR3 length: 17 residues. From germline, CDR1 is SGHVS and CDR2 FNYEAQ. V lost 5 bases to trimming and J lost 0 bases; unmatched junction nucleotides: 5. The CDR3 nucleotides are TGTGCCAGCAGCCCGGGGACTAGCGGGGCAAGCACAGATACGCAGTATTTT. Translating gives CASSPGTSGASTDTQYF.

V usage is TRBV18 and J usage is TRBJ2-4; 9 nucleotides agree with TRBD2. Looked up from germline, CDR1 is KGHSH and CDR2 is LQKENI. CDR3 size: 16 residues. The trim removed 2 bases at V and 6 bases at J, leaving 8 bases unmatched. The CDR3 loop is CASSPGLAGRINIQYF. The CDR3 DNA sequence: TGTGCCAGCTCACCAGGCCTAGCGGGACGAATAAACATTCAGTACTTC.

The V call is TRBV5-1, the J call TRBJ1-1; 7 bases align to TRBD1. The J segment lost 4 bases and the V segment lost 4 bases, leaving 10 bases of the junction unmatched. This CDR3 spans 15 amino acids. Germline V CDR1 and CDR2: SGHRS, YFSETQ. Here the CDR3 DNA reads TGCGCCAGCAGCCAACCGACAGGGTCGCGCACTGAAGCTTTCTTT. Amino acid sequence: CASSQPTGSRTEAFF.

The chain links TRBV6-5 to TRBJ2-7, with 8 nucleotides matching TRBD2. V was clipped by 8 bases and J by 0 bases; unmatched bases: 6. Per germline, CDR1 MNHEY and CDR2 SVGAGI. This CDR3 contains 14 residues. CDR3 sequence (DNA): TGTGCCAGCCAACGGACTAGCTACTCCTACGAGCAGTACTTC. It encodes CASQRTSYSYEQYF.

The chain combines TRBV10-1 with TRBJ2-3; D not certain. V lost 3 bases and J lost 2, with 9 bases in between. CDR1 is WNHNN and CDR2 is SYGVQD in the germline V gene (reference sequence). There are 14 residues in the CDR3. CDR3 amino acids: CASSDSRLTDTQYF. CDR3 nucleotide sequence: TGCGCCAGCAGTGATTCAAGACTCACAGATACGCAGTATTTT.

This chain links TRBV10-3 with TRBJ2-5; 11 bases map to TRBD1. The junction had 4 bases not matched to a gene; V was cut back by 0 bases and J by 7 bases. Germline V gene sequence: CDR1 ENHRY, CDR2 SYGVKD. This CDR3 region has 15 residues. This chain's CDR3 is CAISESRTGGWTQYF. In DNA form, the CDR3 reads TGTGCCATCAGTGAGTCGCGGACAGGGGGCTGGACCCAGTACTTC.

The chain combines TRBV2 with TRBJ2-2; 10 positions match TRBD1. J gave up 3 bases and V 8 bases, and 9 bases lay outside the gene matches. Germline CDR1 SNHLY, CDR2 FYNNEI. There are 16 residues in the CDR3. CDR3: CASGDRDRGHTGELFF. The DNA of the CDR3 is TGTGCCAGCGGAGACCGGGACAGGGGACACACCGGGGAGCTGTTTTTT.

The V call is TRBV4-2, the J call TRBJ2-7; D is undetermined. The V gene's germline CDR1 is LGHNA and CDR2 YNFKEQ. V was clipped by 0 bases and J by 0 bases, with 15 bases between them. The CDR3 totals 17 residues. The CDR3 bases are TGTGCCAGCAGCCAAGATCGGCTCGGACCGGGCTCCTACGAGCAGTACTTC. Amino acid sequence: CASSQDRLGPGSYEQYF.

The rearrangement links TRBV6-5 to TRBJ2-1, with TRBD2 as a possible D gene (7 bases). The CDR3 is 13 amino acids. Germline V gives CDR1 MNHEY, CDR2 SVGAGI. The V end was cut by 6 bases, the J end by 10 bases, with 16 bases between. CDR3 bases: TGTGCCAGCAGCCCCATAGGGAGGGGGGAGCAGTTCTTC. Translating it yields CASSPIGRGEQFF.

The chain recombines TRBV28 with TRBJ1-5; TRBD1 matches at 7 bases. There are 15 residues in the CDR3. The V and J ends lost 5 bases and 4 bases, in that order; junction bases with no gene match: 8. The germline CDR1 and CDR2 sequences are MDHEN and SYDVKM. The CDR3 region is CASSVWDRPNQPQHF. The DNA for the CDR3 is TGTGCCAGCAGTGTCTGGGACAGACCTAATCAGCCCCAGCATTTT.

J is TRBJ2-5 and V is TRBV6-6; no clear D gene. Trimming pared 7 bases from V and 8 bases from J, leaving 14 bases between. CDR3 length: 12 residues. Germline-derived CDR1 and CDR2 are MNHNY and SVGAGI (reference sequence). The CDR3: CASTFTPPTQYF. CDR3 nucleotide sequence: TGTGCCAGCACCTTTACGCCCCCTACCCAGTACTTC.

The V and J genes are TRBV6-7 and TRBJ1-2; D not certain. TRBV6-7 falls under the ORF class, with uncertain function. The CDR3 length is 17 residues. V shed 0 bases and J shed 0 bases, with 14 bases lying between them. The CDR3 coding sequence is TGTGCCAGCAGTTACTCATCTCCGGAGGCCACTAACTATGGCTACACCTTC. Translating it yields CASSYSSPEATNYGYTF.

The chain couples TRBV6-5 to TRBJ2-1; no definite D call. V lost 6 bases and J lost 0, with 12 bases in between. CDR1 and CDR2 from the germline V gene are MNHEY and SVGAGI. The CDR3 loop spans 15 amino acids. The CDR3: CASRKGLVSYNEQFF. The CDR3 DNA is TGTGCCAGCAGGAAGGGCCTAGTCTCCTACAATGAGCAGTTCTTC.

The V and J genes are TRBV11-3 and TRBJ2-2; 12 bases fit TRBD2. Germline CDR1 is SGHNT and CDR2 is YENEEA. The CDR3 contains 15 residues. V dropped 1 base and J dropped 6; count of bases not matched to a gene: 0. The CDR3 reads CASSLGLAGAGELFF. The CDR3 coding sequence is TGTGCCAGCAGCTTAGGACTAGCGGGAGCCGGGGAGCTGTTTTTT.

The V call is TRBV24-1, the J call TRBJ2-1; 8 bases are a match to TRBD2. The CDR3 consists of 16 residues. V shed 4 bases, J shed 4 bases, and the junction held 8 bases outside the gene matches. CDR1 and CDR2 (germline): KGHDR, SFDVKD. The CDR3 here is CATSDPGGAGYNEQFF. DNA of the CDR3: TGTGCCACCAGTGACCCCGGGGGGGCGGGGTACAATGAGCAGTTCTTC.

The CDR3 reads CASRRQNSNEKLFF. Here the CDR3 DNA reads TGTGCCAGTAGGAGACAGAACTCTAATGAAAAACTGTTTTTT. V and J are TRBV19 and TRBJ1-4, with D possibly TRBD1 on 5 matching bases. The germline V gene encodes CDR1 LNHDA and CDR2 SQIVND (reference sequence). Trimming shortened V by 6 bases and J by 3 bases, and 11 bases separated the two germline ends. This CDR3 is 14 amino acids long.